This T cell receptor (beta chain) was identified in a study of cytomegalovirus exposure and HLA in healthy donors. Findings of the study overall: HLA-A and HLA-B allele assignments for most subjects were reportedly predicted accurately using TCR beta sequences.

On this clone: Its target is unknown.

A multiplex PCR was run with 60 Vbeta primers and 13 Jbeta primers. Clones were read by immunoSEQ multiplex PCR, and TCRdb kept only the in-frame ones, dropping some. The sample lists roughly 130,000 clones, 73% occurring once. V lost 2 bases, J lost 8 bases, and 9 bases lay in between. The CDR3 length is 12 residues. Germline CDR1 is GTSNPN and CDR2 is SVGIG (reference sequence). The rearrangement joins TRBV30 to TRBJ1-4; D not certain. Source material: PBMCs. This receptor was identified in a woman aged 35 to 49 in good health and CMV-seropositive. In DNA, the CDR3 is TGTGCCTGGAGTTTGGAGGGCGAAAAACTGTTTTTT. Its translation is CAWSLEGEKLFF. Together with reference TRBV30 and TRBJ1-4, the CDR3 gives the full variable domain: SQTIHQWPATLVQPVGSPLSLECTVEGTSNPNLYWYRQAAGRGLQLLFYSVGIGQISSEVPQNLSASRPQDRQFILSSKKLLLSDSGFYLCAWSLEGEKLFFGSGTQLSVL.